A single sample gave rise to the 8 T cell receptor beta chains below, sequenced in a study of vaccination and CD4 T cells after COVID-19. These receptors' antigens are unknown. Cultured CD4+ T cell DNA underwent sequencing with the Oncomine TCR Beta short-read assay. MiXCR, run by TCRdb on the PCR reads, gives a single entry per CDR3 protein. The sample yields roughly 3,500 distinct CDR3 sequences, 79% seen once. Specified treatment: roughly 11-day PBMC culture with coronavirus spike peptide pools or control peptides (ViraFEST assay). The specimen was CD4+ T cells from blood, cultured in vitro. The receptors were sampled from a human donor who had recovered from COVID-19.

This sequence joins TRBV9 and TRBJ2-3, with D hard to call. The CDR3 contains 15 residues. Deletions cut 0 bases from V and 0 bases from J, with 8 bases between. Germline-derived CDR1 and CDR2 are SGDLS and YYNGEE. CDR3 residues: CASSVVGLSTDTQYF. CDR3 sequence (DNA): TGTGCCAGCAGCGTAGTTGGGCTTAGCACAGATACGCAGTATTTT.

The chain joins TRBV3-1 to TRBJ1-6; no clear D. With 0 bases removed from V and 6 bases from J, the gap between germline ends came to 12 bases. The CDR3 is 16 amino acids. Germline values: CDR1 LGHDT, CDR2 YNNKEL (reference sequence). This chain's CDR3 is CASSQEQPLLNSPLHF. CDR3 DNA: TGTGCCAGCAGCCAAGAACAGCCTCTCCTTAATTCACCCCTCCACTTT.

J is TRBJ1-2 and V is TRBV28, with D perhaps matching TRBD1 (6 bases). Trimming shortened V by 5 bases and J by 4 bases, and 17 bases separated the two germline ends. The CDR3 length is 15 residues. Germline V gene lookup returns CDR1 MDHEN and CDR2 SYDVKM. The CDR3 loop reads CASSPRTGFGYGYTF. In DNA, the CDR3 is TGTGCCAGCAGTCCACGAACAGGGTTCGGCTATGGCTACACCTTC.

This chain links TRBV19 with TRBJ2-7, with TRBD1 matching over 7 bases. In germline, CDR1 is LNHDA, CDR2 SQIVND (reference sequence). The CDR3 runs 14 residues. Trimming cost V 3 bases and J 4 bases; bases outside gene matches: 6. The CDR3 coding sequence is TGTGCCAGTAGTATTACAGGGGTCATATACGAGCAGTACTTC. Translating gives CASSITGVIYEQYF.

This clonotype has only a few counts. V and J are TRBV19 and TRBJ1-2, with D uncertain. Germline V lookup: CDR1 LNHDA, CDR2 SQIVND (reference sequence). The CDR3 is made up of 16 amino acids. Trimming removed 5 bases from V and 5 bases from J, with 21 bases in between. CDR3 nucleotides: TGTGCCAGTAGTCCCTCTGTTGGCAGAGGGAAATATGGCTACACCTTC. It specifies CASSPSVGRGKYGYTF.

This clonotype was seen a single time. This chain uses TRBV6-4 with TRBJ1-1; D is uncertain. The CDR3 covers 15 residues. Per the germline V gene, CDR1 is MRHNA and CDR2 is SNTAGT. V was shortened by 5 bases and J by 0 bases, with 13 bases between the two germline ends. In DNA form, the CDR3 reads TGTGCCAGCAGTAGTAACGGGCCAGTGAACACTGAAGCTTTCTTT. This sequence encodes CASSSNGPVNTEAFF.

This rearrangement joins TRBV6-1 to TRBJ1-1; perhaps TRBD1 as D (5 bases). The CDR3 has 13 amino acids. Trimming shortened V by 4 bases and J by 10 bases, and 16 bases separated the two germline ends. Germline loops: CDR1 MNHNS, CDR2 SASEGT. This CDR3 reads CASSVMVPGGAFF. Here the CDR3 DNA reads TGTGCCAGCAGTGTAATGGTTCCCGGGGGAGCTTTCTTT.

The rearrangement joins TRBV27 to TRBJ1-2, with D perhaps TRBD1 (5 bases). Germline CDR1 MNHEY, CDR2 SMNVEV (reference sequence). There are 16 residues in the CDR3. The V gene lost 3 bases and the J gene lost 0 bases, with 14 bases spanning the gap. The CDR3 nucleotides read TGTGCCAGCAGTTTCCGCCGGGACCCCTCTAACTATGGCTACACCTTC. Translated: CASSFRRDPSNYGYTF.